Following are 5 T cell receptor beta chains from one sample sequenced in a study of CD8+CD57+ T cells in acquired aplastic anemia. TCR beta VDJ and CDR3 profiles were obtained from a genomic DNA template. Each CDR3 protein is one row after TCRdb ran MiXCR on the reads. This table has about 130,000 distinct CDR3 sequences, around 48% appearing once. Sequenced material: sorted CD4+, CD8+, or CD8+CD57+ T cells (not recorded which) from PBMCs. The receptor source for this set is a human donor in good health, serving as a control.

In nucleotides, the CDR3 is TGTGCCACCAAGCAGGGCATCCCCTATGGCTACACCTTC. This encodes CATKQGIPYGYTF. This sequence joins TRBV10-3 and TRBJ1-2; possible D gene TRBD1, 5 bases. CDR3 length: 13 residues. Germline-derived CDR1 and CDR2 are ENHRY and SYGVKD. V dropped 10 bases and J dropped 4 bases, with 16 bases sitting between them.

V usage is TRBV2 and J usage is TRBJ2-7; D is ambiguous. V was shortened by 4 bases and J by 4 bases, with 8 bases between the two germline ends. The CDR3 contains 12 residues. Germline-derived CDR1 and CDR2 are SNHLY and FYNNEI. Written as DNA, the CDR3 is TGTGCCAGCAGTGGAGTAATGTACGAGCAGTACTTC. Translated, it gives CASSGVMYEQYF.

This clonotype came up a few times. A much larger clone differs from this one at a single base, so this may be a read error. Given the absence of the conserved phenylalanine or tryptophan at the CDR3 end, a read error is likely. The chain employs TRBV7-2 and TRBJ2-5; D ambiguous. Trimming shortened V by 1 base and J by 8 bases, and 11 bases separated the two germline ends. The length of the CDR3 is 13 residues. Per the germline V gene, CDR1 is SGHTA and CDR2 is FQGNSA. Here the CDR3 reads CASSLVGQATQYL. The CDR3 DNA sequence: TGTGCCAGCAGCTTAGTAGGTCAAGCCACCCAGTACCTC.

In its sample, this clonotype was seen many times. The gene calls are TRBV9 and TRBJ2-5; D is possibly TRBD1 (5 bases). This CDR3 has 14 residues. CDR1 is SGDLS, CDR2 YYNGEE, per germline. V lost 0 bases to trimming and J lost 2 bases, with 8 bases between them. CDR3 coding DNA: TGTGCCAGCAGCGTAGGGCAGGGTCAAGAGACCCAGTACTTC. This sequence encodes CASSVGQGQETQYF.

The V gene is TRBV10-3, the J gene TRBJ2-1; a possible D gene is TRBD1 (6 bases). Trimming left V 6 bases short and J 0 bases short, with 9 bases between. CDR1 is ENHRY and CDR2 is SYGVKD in the germline V gene. The CDR3 is 14 residues long. CDR3 sequence (DNA): TGTGCCATCAGCCTGGACAGCTCCTACAATGAGCAGTTCTTC. As protein: CAISLDSSYNEQFF.